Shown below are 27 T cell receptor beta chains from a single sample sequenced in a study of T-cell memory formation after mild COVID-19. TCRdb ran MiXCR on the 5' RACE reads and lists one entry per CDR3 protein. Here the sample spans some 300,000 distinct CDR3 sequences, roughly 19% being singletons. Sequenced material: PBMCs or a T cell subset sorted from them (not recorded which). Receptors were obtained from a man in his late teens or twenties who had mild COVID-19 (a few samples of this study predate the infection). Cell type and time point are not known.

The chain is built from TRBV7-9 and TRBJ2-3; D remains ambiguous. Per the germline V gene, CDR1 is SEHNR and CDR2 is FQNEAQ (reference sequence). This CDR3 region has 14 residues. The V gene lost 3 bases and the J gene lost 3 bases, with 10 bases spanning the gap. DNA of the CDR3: TGTGCCAGCAGCTTGCAAACGTTAACAGATACGCAGTATTTT. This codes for CASSLQTLTDTQYF. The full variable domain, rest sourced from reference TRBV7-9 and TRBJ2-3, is DTGVSQNPRHKITKRGQNVTFRCDPISEHNRLYWYRQTLGQGPEFLTYFQNEAQLEKSRLLSDRFSAERPKGSFSTLEIQRTEQGDSAMYLCASSLQTLTDTQYFGPGTRLTVL.

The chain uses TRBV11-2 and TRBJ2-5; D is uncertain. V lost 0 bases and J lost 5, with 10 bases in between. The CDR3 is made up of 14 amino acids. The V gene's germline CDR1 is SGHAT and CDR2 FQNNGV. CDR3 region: CASSLDVVRETQYF. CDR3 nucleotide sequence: TGTGCCAGCAGCTTAGATGTGGTGCGGGAGACCCAGTACTTC.

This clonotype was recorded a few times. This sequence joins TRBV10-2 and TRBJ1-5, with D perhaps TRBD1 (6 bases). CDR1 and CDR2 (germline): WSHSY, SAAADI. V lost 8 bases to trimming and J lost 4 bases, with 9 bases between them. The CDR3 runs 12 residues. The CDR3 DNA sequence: TGCGCCAGCCAACAGGGTAATCAGCCCCAGCATTTT. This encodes CASQQGNQPQHF.

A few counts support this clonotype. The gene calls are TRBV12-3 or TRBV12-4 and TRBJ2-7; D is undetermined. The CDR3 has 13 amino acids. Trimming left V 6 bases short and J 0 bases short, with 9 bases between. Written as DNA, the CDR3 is TGTGCCAGCAGAGAGGCAGGCTCCTACGAGCAGTACTTC. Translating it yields CASREAGSYEQYF.

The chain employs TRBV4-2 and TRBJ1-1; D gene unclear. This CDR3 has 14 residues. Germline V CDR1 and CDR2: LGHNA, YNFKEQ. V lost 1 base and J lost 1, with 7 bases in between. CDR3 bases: TGTGCCAGCAGCCAAGTCGGCACGAACACTGAAGCTTTCTTT. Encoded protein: CASSQVGTNTEAFF.

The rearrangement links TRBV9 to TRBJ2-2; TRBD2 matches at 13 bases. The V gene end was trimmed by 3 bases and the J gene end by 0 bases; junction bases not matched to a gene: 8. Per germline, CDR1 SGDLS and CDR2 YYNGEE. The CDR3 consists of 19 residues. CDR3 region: CASSASGLAGAANTGELFF. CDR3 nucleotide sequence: TGTGCCAGCAGCGCCTCCGGACTAGCGGGGGCCGCGAACACCGGGGAGCTGTTTTTT.

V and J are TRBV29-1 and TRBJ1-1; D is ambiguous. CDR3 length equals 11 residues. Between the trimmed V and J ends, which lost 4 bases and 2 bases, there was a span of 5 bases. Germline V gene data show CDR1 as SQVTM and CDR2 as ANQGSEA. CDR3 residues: CSVVANTEAFF. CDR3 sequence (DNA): TGCAGCGTTGTGGCAAACACTGAAGCTTTCTTT.

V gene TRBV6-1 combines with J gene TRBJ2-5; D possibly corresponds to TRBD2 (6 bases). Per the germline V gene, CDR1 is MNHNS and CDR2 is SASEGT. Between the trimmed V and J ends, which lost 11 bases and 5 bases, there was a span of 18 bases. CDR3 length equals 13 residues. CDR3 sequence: CAFGGGAPETQYF. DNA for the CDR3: TGTGCCTTCGGCGGAGGGGCACCTGAGACCCAGTACTTC.

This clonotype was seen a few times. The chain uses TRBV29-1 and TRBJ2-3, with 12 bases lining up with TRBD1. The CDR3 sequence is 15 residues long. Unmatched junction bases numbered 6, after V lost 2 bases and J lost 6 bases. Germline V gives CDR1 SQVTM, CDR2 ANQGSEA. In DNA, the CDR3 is TGCAGCGTTGAACCCGGGACAGGGGGCTCCGATACGCAGTATTTT. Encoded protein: CSVEPGTGGSDTQYF.

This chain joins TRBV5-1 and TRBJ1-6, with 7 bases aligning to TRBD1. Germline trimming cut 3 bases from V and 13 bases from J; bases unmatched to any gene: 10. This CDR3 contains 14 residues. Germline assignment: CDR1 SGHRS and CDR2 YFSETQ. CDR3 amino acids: CASSSRDSSGPLHF. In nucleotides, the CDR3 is TGCGCCAGCAGCTCCCGGGACAGTTCGGGGCCCCTCCACTTT.

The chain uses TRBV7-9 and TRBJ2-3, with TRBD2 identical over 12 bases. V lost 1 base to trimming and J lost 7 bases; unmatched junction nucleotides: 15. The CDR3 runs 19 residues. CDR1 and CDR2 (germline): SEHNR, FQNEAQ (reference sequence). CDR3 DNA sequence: TGTGCCAGCAGCTTAGGTCTAGCGGGGGGGAGACCTACGTGGAATACGCAGTATTTT. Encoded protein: CASSLGLAGGRPTWNTQYF.

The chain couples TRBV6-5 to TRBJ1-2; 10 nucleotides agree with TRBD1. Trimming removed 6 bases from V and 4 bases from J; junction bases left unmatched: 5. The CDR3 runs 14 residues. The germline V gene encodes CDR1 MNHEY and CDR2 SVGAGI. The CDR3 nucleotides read TGTGCCAGCAGGAGGGGACAGGGGCTCTATGGCTACACCTTC. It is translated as CASRRGQGLYGYTF.

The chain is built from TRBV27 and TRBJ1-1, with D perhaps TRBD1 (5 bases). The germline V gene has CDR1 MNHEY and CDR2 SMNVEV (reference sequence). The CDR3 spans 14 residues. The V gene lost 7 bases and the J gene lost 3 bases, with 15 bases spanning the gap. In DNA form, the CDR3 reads TGTGCCAGCACCCCGGGACTACGGGACACTGAAGCTTTCTTT. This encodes CASTPGLRDTEAFF.

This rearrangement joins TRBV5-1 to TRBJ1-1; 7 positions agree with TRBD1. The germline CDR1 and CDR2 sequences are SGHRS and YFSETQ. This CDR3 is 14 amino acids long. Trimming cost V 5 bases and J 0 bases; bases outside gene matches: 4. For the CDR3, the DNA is TGCGCCAGCAGACAACAGGGGATGAACACTGAAGCTTTCTTT. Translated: CASRQQGMNTEAFF.

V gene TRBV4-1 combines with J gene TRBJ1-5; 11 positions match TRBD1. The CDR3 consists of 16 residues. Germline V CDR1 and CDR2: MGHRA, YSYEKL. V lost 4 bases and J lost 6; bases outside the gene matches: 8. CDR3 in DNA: TGCGCCAGCAGCCCTCTTGGACAGGGGGCGGGTCAGCCCCAGCATTTT. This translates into CASSPLGQGAGQPQHF.

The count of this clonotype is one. The CDR3 nucleotides read TGCGCCAGCAGTCGGCAGGGGGCGGCTGGGGCCAACGTCCTGACTTTC. Its translation: CASSRQGAAGANVLTF. This chain uses TRBV5-1 with TRBJ2-6; 8 nucleotides align to TRBD1. The ends lost 5 bases at V and 2 bases at J; junction bases unmatched: 6. CDR3 length: 16 amino acids. Per germline, CDR1 SGHRS and CDR2 YFSETQ.

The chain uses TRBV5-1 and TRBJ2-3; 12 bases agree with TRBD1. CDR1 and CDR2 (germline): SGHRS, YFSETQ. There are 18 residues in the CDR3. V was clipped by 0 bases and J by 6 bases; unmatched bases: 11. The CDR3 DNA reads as TGCGCCAGCAGCTTGGCCTCCCGGGGACAGGGGGCGAGGGATACGCAGTATTTT. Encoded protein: CASSLASRGQGARDTQYF.

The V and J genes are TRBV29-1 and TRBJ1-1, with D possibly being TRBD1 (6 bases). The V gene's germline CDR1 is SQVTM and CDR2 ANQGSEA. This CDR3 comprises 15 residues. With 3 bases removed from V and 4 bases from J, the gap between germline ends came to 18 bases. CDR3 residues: CSVEYFGGAGTEAFF. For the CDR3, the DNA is TGCAGCGTTGAGTATTTCGGGGGCGCGGGCACTGAAGCTTTCTTT.

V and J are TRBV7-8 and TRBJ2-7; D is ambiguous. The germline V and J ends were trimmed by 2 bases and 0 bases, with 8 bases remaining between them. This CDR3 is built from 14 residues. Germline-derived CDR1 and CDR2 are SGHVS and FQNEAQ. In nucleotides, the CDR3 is TGTGCCAGCAGCTTACTCCGCAACTCCTACGAGCAGTACGTC. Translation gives CASSLLRNSYEQYV.

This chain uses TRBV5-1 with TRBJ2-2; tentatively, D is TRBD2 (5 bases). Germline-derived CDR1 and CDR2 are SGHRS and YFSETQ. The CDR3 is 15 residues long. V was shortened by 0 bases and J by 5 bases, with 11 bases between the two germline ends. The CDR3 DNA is TGCGCCAGCAGCTTGGAGGGAAGGAGGACCGGGGAGCTGTTTTTT. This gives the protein CASSLEGRRTGELFF.

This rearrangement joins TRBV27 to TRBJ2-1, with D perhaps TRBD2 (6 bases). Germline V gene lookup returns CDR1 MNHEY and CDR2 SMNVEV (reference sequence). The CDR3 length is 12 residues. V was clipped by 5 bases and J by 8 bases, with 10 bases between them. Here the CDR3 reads CASSRPGDEQFF. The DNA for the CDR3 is TGTGCCAGCAGTAGACCGGGGGATGAGCAGTTCTTC.

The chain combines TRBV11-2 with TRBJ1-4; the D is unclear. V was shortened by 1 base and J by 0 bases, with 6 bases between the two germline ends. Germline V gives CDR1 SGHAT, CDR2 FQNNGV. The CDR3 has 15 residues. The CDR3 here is CASSLGWATNEKLFF. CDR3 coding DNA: TGTGCCAGCAGCTTAGGGTGGGCAACTAATGAAAAACTGTTTTTT. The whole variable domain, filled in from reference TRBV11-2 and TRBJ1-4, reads EAGVAQSPRYKIIEKRQSVAFWCNPISGHATLYWYQQILGQGPKLLIQFQNNGVVDDSQLPKDRFSAERLKGVDSTLKIQPAKLEDSAVYLCASSLGWATNEKLFFGSGTQLSVL.

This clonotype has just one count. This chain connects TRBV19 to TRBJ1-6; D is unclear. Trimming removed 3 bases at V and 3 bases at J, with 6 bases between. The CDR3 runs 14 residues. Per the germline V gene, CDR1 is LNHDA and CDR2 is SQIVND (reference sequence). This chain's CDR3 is CASSMGGYNSPLHF. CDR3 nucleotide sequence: TGTGCCAGTAGTATGGGCGGCTATAATTCACCCCTCCACTTT.

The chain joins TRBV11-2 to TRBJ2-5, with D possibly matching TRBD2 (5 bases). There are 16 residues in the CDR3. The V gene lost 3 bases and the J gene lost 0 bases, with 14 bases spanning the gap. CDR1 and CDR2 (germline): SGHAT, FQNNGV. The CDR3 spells CASSLRAAGYQETQYF. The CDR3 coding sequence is TGTGCCAGCAGCTTGAGGGCAGCCGGGTACCAAGAGACCCAGTACTTC.

CDR3 sequence (DNA): TGTGCCAGCAGCTTAACACCATACAATGAGCAGTTCTTC. This encodes CASSLTPYNEQFF. This chain links TRBV11-2 with TRBJ2-1; no clear D gene. V was pared by 2 bases and J by 4 bases, with 6 bases between. The germline gives CDR1 SGHAT, CDR2 FQNNGV. The CDR3 is 13 residues long.

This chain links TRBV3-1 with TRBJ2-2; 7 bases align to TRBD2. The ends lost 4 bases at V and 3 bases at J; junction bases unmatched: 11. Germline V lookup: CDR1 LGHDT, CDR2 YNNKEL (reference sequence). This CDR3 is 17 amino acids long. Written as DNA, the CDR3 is TGTGCCAGCAGCCCTTGGGGAGGGGAGGGACACACCGGGGAGCTGTTTTTT. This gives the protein CASSPWGGEGHTGELFF.

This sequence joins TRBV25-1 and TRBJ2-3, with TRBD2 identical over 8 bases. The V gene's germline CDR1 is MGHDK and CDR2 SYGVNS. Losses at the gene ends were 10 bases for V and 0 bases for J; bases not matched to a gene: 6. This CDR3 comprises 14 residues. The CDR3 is CATGGAASTDTQYF. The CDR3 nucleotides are TGTGCCACGGGGGGGGCAGCTAGCACAGATACGCAGTATTTT.